This T cell receptor beta chain comes out of a study of response to subunit inactivated influenza vaccine. This CDR3 has 16 amino acids. V shed 1 base and J 9 bases; nucleotides not matched to a gene: 12. Germline CDR1 and CDR2: LGHNA and YSLEER. MiXCR was run by TCRdb on the RT-PCR reads, yielding one entry per CDR3 protein. Seen here are 150,000 to 200,000 distinct CDR3 sequences, approximately 12% observed once, and the top ten hold approximately 30%. Another study also made use of these data, one on T cells expressing NK-cell markers. In that study: TCR beta cDNA was generated via 5'RACE template switching incorporating UMIs. In sorted CD3+CD56+NKG2C+, CD3+CD56+NKG2C- and CD3+CD56-NKG2C+ T cells, TCR beta repertoires were obtained. Dominant NKG2C+ clonotypes accounted for about 1.0-8% of CD8+ T cells in about six donors. Several donors' CD3+CD56-NKG2C+ cells were dominated by the same clonotypes. Clones of NKG2C+ T cells that had expanded were of unclear HCMV specificity.

The starting material was CD8+ T cells sorted from PBMCs, obtained 11 to 12 days after vaccination. J is TRBJ2-1 and V is TRBV4-3; 7 bases line up with TRBD2. The TCR originated in a man in his fifties who received an inactivated influenza vaccine. CDR3 sequence (DNA): TGCGCCAGCAGCCAAGTTGGAGTGGAGGGAGGGAGTGAGCAGTTCTTC. Its protein is CASSQVGVEGGSEQFF.